Below, 5 T cell receptor beta chains from the same sample are listed, as sequenced in a study of blood T cell repertoires in COVID-19. Measured with immunoSEQ multiplex PCR; TCRdb has only the in-frame clones, and not every one. The table lists about 200,000 clones, 80% to 90% of them singletons. The source material was PBMCs or T cells enriched from blood (not recorded which). The receptors were gathered from a woman in her 30s who had been exposed to COVID-19.

This rearrangement joins TRBV19 to TRBJ1-4; D may be TRBD1 (6 bases). The ends were cut back, 7 bases at V and 5 bases at J, with 17 bases in the middle. From germline, CDR1 is LNHDA and CDR2 SQIVND (reference sequence). This CDR3 region has 15 residues. The CDR3 sequence is CASTDRDIGNEKLFF. CDR3 DNA sequence: TGTGCCAGTACCGATAGGGACATTGGGAATGAAAAACTGTTTTTT.

The CDR3 loop is CASSLDPRGTEAFF. CDR3 nucleotide sequence: TGTGCCAGCTCACTTGATCCCCGGGGGACTGAAGCTTTCTTT. The V gene is TRBV18, the J gene TRBJ1-1; D possibly corresponds to TRBD1 (5 bases). CDR1 and CDR2 (germline): KGHSH, LQKENI. The CDR3 loop spans 14 amino acids. V lost 4 bases, J lost 5 bases, and 14 bases lay in between.

The V gene is TRBV11-2, the J gene TRBJ1-4; TRBD1 might be the D (6 bases). The ends were cut back, 3 bases at V and 5 bases at J, with 13 bases in the middle. Germline CDR1 is SGHAT and CDR2 is FQNNGV. The CDR3 sequence is 15 residues long. CDR3 nucleotide sequence: TGTGCCAGCAGCTTGCGGACAGACAGAAATGAAAAACTGTTTTTT. Translated: CASSLRTDRNEKLFF.

The chain carries TRBV5-6 and TRBJ1-2; D ambiguous. V was pared by 0 bases and J by 8 bases, with 14 bases between. From germline, CDR1 is SGHDT and CDR2 YYEEEE. The CDR3 covers 14 residues. In nucleotides, the CDR3 is TGTGCCAGCAGCTTGGGATACGGCGCGGAAGGCTACACCTTC. Protein product: CASSLGYGAEGYTF.

The gene calls are TRBV30 and TRBJ1-2; no firm D call. Germline lookup yields CDR1 GTSNPN and CDR2 SVGIG (reference sequence). V dropped 0 bases and J dropped 8 bases, with 10 bases sitting between them. This CDR3 contains 12 residues. The CDR3 DNA is TGTGCCTGGAGTGTACCCCCCCGGGGCTACACCTTC. This translates into CAWSVPPRGYTF.